Listed below are T cell receptor beta chains from one sample, sequenced in a study of blood T cell repertoires in COVID-19. Libraries were prepared by immunoSEQ multiplex PCR; TCRdb keeps only in-frame clonotypes and omits some of them. Of 300,000 to 400,000 clones in the sample, just over 85% were seen once. What was sequenced was PBMCs or T cells enriched from blood (not recorded which). These receptors all come from a woman in her 40s with acute COVID-19. Both conserved end residues are part of each CDR3. The order of the fields is D gene, J gene, V gene, clone size, CDR3 protein, CDR3 DNA. A D gene is named only where the DNA matches it firmly. Clone size is shown for a subset of rows, as once, few, many or a class of expanded clone.

d_call: .
j_call: TRBJ2-1
v_call: TRBV12-3/TRBV12-4
clone_size: few
cdr3_aa: CASSLMAGEQFF
cdr3_nt: TGTGCCAGCAGTTTGATGGCGGGTGAGCAGTTCTTC

d_call: .
j_call: TRBJ2-2
v_call: TRBV12-5
clone_size: .
cdr3_aa: CASALADNGELFF
cdr3_nt: TGTGCTAGTGCCCTGGCGGATAACGGGGAGCTGTTTTTT

d_call: TRBD1
j_call: TRBJ2-3
v_call: TRBV19
clone_size: once
cdr3_aa: CASSIRFVLGPAPRQGIGTDTQYF
cdr3_nt: TGTGCCAGTAGTATCAGGTTCGTGCTAGGACCAGCACCTCGACAGGGGATAGGCACAGATACGCAGTATTTT

d_call: TRBD1
j_call: TRBJ1-2
v_call: TRBV7-2
clone_size: .
cdr3_aa: CASSLGGQGTSYGYTF
cdr3_nt: TGTGCCAGCAGCTTAGGGGGACAGGGGACTTCCTATGGCTACACCTTC

d_call: TRBD2
j_call: TRBJ2-1
v_call: TRBV3-1/TRBV3-2
clone_size: .
cdr3_aa: CASSLSPGTSGSYNEQFF
cdr3_nt: TGTGCCAGCAGCCTAAGTCCCGGGACTAGCGGCTCCTACAATGAGCAGTTCTTC

d_call: .
j_call: TRBJ1-6
v_call: TRBV27
clone_size: .
cdr3_aa: CASMSRGTYNSPLHF
cdr3_nt: TGTGCCAGCATGTCAAGGGGGACATATAATTCACCCCTCCACTTT

d_call: TRBD2
j_call: TRBJ2-3
v_call: TRBV3-1/TRBV3-2
clone_size: .
cdr3_aa: CASSQVGYGRGTDTQYF
cdr3_nt: TGTGCCAGCAGCCAAGTGGGTTACGGGAGGGGCACAGATACGCAGTATTTT

d_call: .
j_call: TRBJ1-2
v_call: TRBV27
clone_size: .
cdr3_aa: CASSLFYRGAGGYTF
cdr3_nt: TGTGCCAGCAGTTTATTTTATCGGGGGGCGGGGGGCTACACCTTC

d_call: .
j_call: TRBJ1-2
v_call: TRBV7-2
clone_size: .
cdr3_aa: CASSLVPGDGGYTF
cdr3_nt: TGTGCCAGCAGCTTAGTGCCCGGGGATGGTGGCTACACCTTC

d_call: .
j_call: TRBJ1-2
v_call: TRBV6-1
clone_size: .
cdr3_aa: CASSERTVPAGGYTF
cdr3_nt: TGTGCCAGCAGTGAAAGGACCGTTCCTGCGGGTGGCTACACCTTC

d_call: .
j_call: TRBJ1-1
v_call: TRBV5-1
clone_size: .
cdr3_aa: CASSVQGDTEAFF
cdr3_nt: TGCGCCAGCAGCGTACAGGGCGACACTGAAGCTTTCTTT

d_call: TRBD2
j_call: TRBJ2-7
v_call: TRBV6-5
clone_size: once
cdr3_aa: CASSYPGGYEQYF
cdr3_nt: TGTGCCAGCAGTTACCCGGGGGGTTACGAGCAGTACTTC

d_call: TRBD1
j_call: TRBJ1-4
v_call: TRBV28
clone_size: .
cdr3_aa: CASSSYRPRGQGDYEKLFF
cdr3_nt: TGTGCCAGCAGTTCTTATAGGCCGCGCGGACAGGGTGACTATGAAAAACTGTTTTTT

d_call: .
j_call: TRBJ2-1
v_call: TRBV2
clone_size: .
cdr3_aa: CASSPIGGSYNEQFF
cdr3_nt: TGTGCCAGCAGCCCCATAGGGGGCTCCTACAATGAGCAGTTCTTC

d_call: .
j_call: TRBJ1-2
v_call: TRBV3-1/TRBV3-2
clone_size: .
cdr3_aa: CASSQTVNYGYTF
cdr3_nt: TGTGCCAGCAGCCAAACAGTTAACTATGGCTACACCTTC

d_call: TRBD1
j_call: TRBJ1-6
v_call: TRBV7-3
clone_size: .
cdr3_aa: CASSLDRVQGSPLHF
cdr3_nt: TGTGCCAGCAGCTTGGACAGGGTACAGGGATCACCCCTCCACTTT

d_call: .
j_call: TRBJ1-3
v_call: TRBV4-2
clone_size: .
cdr3_aa: CASSQADRRSGNTIYF
cdr3_nt: TGTGCCAGCAGCCAAGCAGACAGGAGATCTGGAAACACCATATATTTT

d_call: .
j_call: TRBJ2-2
v_call: TRBV11-3
clone_size: .
cdr3_aa: CASSLDQSSNTGELFF
cdr3_nt: TGTGCCAGCAGCTTAGATCAGTCTTCGAACACCGGGGAGCTGTTTTTT

d_call: .
j_call: TRBJ2-1
v_call: TRBV5-4
clone_size: .
cdr3_aa: CASSPLKSSYNEQFF
cdr3_nt: TGTGCCAGCAGCCCCTTGAAGAGCTCCTACAATGAGCAGTTCTTC

d_call: .
j_call: TRBJ1-4
v_call: TRBV21-1
clone_size: .
cdr3_aa: CASSNWGQGRGFNEKLFF
cdr3_nt: TGTGCCAGCAGCAACTGGGGACAGGGAAGGGGGTTCAATGAAAAACTGTTTTTT

d_call: .
j_call: TRBJ1-2
v_call: TRBV5-1
clone_size: .
cdr3_aa: CASSLVGTSDYGYTF
cdr3_nt: TGCGCCAGCAGCTTGGTAGGGACATCGGACTATGGCTACACCTTC

d_call: .
j_call: TRBJ2-1
v_call: TRBV27
clone_size: .
cdr3_aa: CASSLLVRMSAGTLRDNEQFF
cdr3_nt: TGTGCCAGCAGTTTATTGGTGAGGATGTCAGCAGGGACTTTACGAGACAATGAGCAGTTCTTC

d_call: .
j_call: TRBJ1-2
v_call: TRBV6-4
clone_size: .
cdr3_aa: CASSVGPNYGYTF
cdr3_nt: TGTGCCAGCAGTGTTGGGCCAAACTATGGCTACACCTTC

d_call: .
j_call: TRBJ2-5
v_call: TRBV2
clone_size: .
cdr3_aa: CASNRVQETQYF
cdr3_nt: TGTGCCAGCAACAGGGTACAAGAGACCCAGTACTTC

d_call: .
j_call: TRBJ2-7
v_call: TRBV11-2
clone_size: .
cdr3_aa: CASRTAYEQYF
cdr3_nt: TGTGCCAGTAGGACAGCCTACGAGCAGTACTTC

d_call: .
j_call: TRBJ2-1
v_call: TRBV4-3
clone_size: once
cdr3_aa: CASSQDGIGNEQFF
cdr3_nt: TGCGCCAGCAGCCAAGACGGGATAGGCAATGAGCAGTTCTTC

d_call: .
j_call: TRBJ2-5
v_call: TRBV21-1
clone_size: .
cdr3_aa: CARLRVEETQYF
cdr3_nt: TGTGCCAGACTCAGGGTAGAGGAGACCCAGTACTTC

d_call: .
j_call: TRBJ1-4
v_call: TRBV7-8
clone_size: .
cdr3_aa: CASRHDRATNEKLFF
cdr3_nt: TGTGCCAGCAGACATGACAGAGCAACTAATGAAAAACTGTTTTTT

d_call: .
j_call: TRBJ2-7
v_call: TRBV6-6
clone_size: .
cdr3_aa: CASRLGGSYEQYF
cdr3_nt: TGTGCCAGCCGCCTCGGGGGCTCCTACGAGCAGTACTTC

d_call: .
j_call: TRBJ1-5
v_call: TRBV28
clone_size: .
cdr3_aa: CASSFLDSGQPQHF
cdr3_nt: TGTGCCAGCAGTTTTCTAGATAGCGGTCAGCCCCAGCATTTT

d_call: TRBD1
j_call: TRBJ2-2
v_call: TRBV11-2
clone_size: .
cdr3_aa: CASSFETGISGELFF
cdr3_nt: TGTGCCAGCAGCTTCGAGACAGGGATCTCCGGGGAGCTGTTTTTT

d_call: TRBD2
j_call: TRBJ2-1
v_call: TRBV9
clone_size: .
cdr3_aa: CASSVDVAGGPMVSNEQFF
cdr3_nt: TGTGCCAGCAGCGTAGACGTAGCGGGAGGGCCGATGGTTTCCAATGAGCAGTTCTTC

d_call: .
j_call: TRBJ1-4
v_call: TRBV6-1
clone_size: .
cdr3_aa: CASSEGFPGKGEKLFF
cdr3_nt: TGTGCCAGCAGTGAGGGGTTCCCAGGGAAAGGTGAAAAACTGTTTTTT

d_call: .
j_call: TRBJ2-1
v_call: TRBV11-2
clone_size: .
cdr3_aa: CASRRLQTSRRHEQFF
cdr3_nt: TGTGCCAGCAGGAGGTTGCAGACTAGTCGTCGCCATGAGCAGTTCTTC

d_call: .
j_call: TRBJ1-5
v_call: TRBV11-2
clone_size: few
cdr3_aa: CASTQGTISNQPQHF
cdr3_nt: TGTGCCAGCACCCAGGGGACAATAAGCAATCAGCCCCAGCATTTT

d_call: .
j_call: TRBJ1-2
v_call: TRBV28
clone_size: .
cdr3_aa: CASSPPSNRLRGYTF
cdr3_nt: TGTGCCAGCAGCCCCCCCTCAAACAGGTTGAGGGGCTACACCTTC

d_call: TRBD1
j_call: TRBJ1-3
v_call: TRBV7-2
clone_size: .
cdr3_aa: CASSIRTGAGNTIYF
cdr3_nt: TGTGCCAGCAGCATCCGGACAGGGGCCGGAAACACCATATATTTT

d_call: TRBD1
j_call: TRBJ1-2
v_call: TRBV4-2
clone_size: .
cdr3_aa: CASKIPGQIYGYTF
cdr3_nt: TGTGCCAGCAAAATACCGGGACAGATCTATGGCTACACCTTC

d_call: .
j_call: TRBJ2-2
v_call: TRBV7-9
clone_size: .
cdr3_aa: CASSPPGVDYGELFF
cdr3_nt: TGTGCCAGCAGCCCCCCCGGGGTCGATTATGGGGAGCTGTTTTTT

d_call: .
j_call: TRBJ2-5
v_call: TRBV11-3
clone_size: .
cdr3_aa: CASSLGGRKQETQYF
cdr3_nt: TGTGCCAGCAGCTTAGGTGGCAGAAAGCAAGAGACCCAGTACTTC

d_call: TRBD2
j_call: TRBJ2-3
v_call: TRBV4-1
clone_size: .
cdr3_aa: CASSQERVAGLGDTQYF
cdr3_nt: TGCGCCAGCAGCCAAGAAAGGGTCGCGGGACTAGGAGATACGCAGTATTTT

d_call: .
j_call: TRBJ2-2
v_call: TRBV5-1
clone_size: .
cdr3_aa: CASQGSPNTGELFF
cdr3_nt: TGCGCCAGCCAGGGGTCACCGAACACCGGGGAGCTGTTTTTT

d_call: .
j_call: TRBJ2-1
v_call: TRBV21-1
clone_size: .
cdr3_aa: CASSARAVIVFDEQFF
cdr3_nt: TGTGCCAGCAGCGCCAGGGCAGTCATAGTGTTCGATGAGCAGTTCTTC

d_call: TRBD1
j_call: TRBJ1-1
v_call: TRBV19
clone_size: .
cdr3_aa: CASSARDRGVNTEAFF
cdr3_nt: TGTGCCAGTAGTGCCCGGGACAGGGGGGTGAACACTGAAGCTTTCTTT

d_call: TRBD2
j_call: TRBJ2-3
v_call: TRBV2
clone_size: .
cdr3_aa: CASSETSGRYGTDTQYF
cdr3_nt: TGTGCCAGCAGTGAAACTAGCGGGAGATACGGCACAGATACGCAGTATTTT

d_call: TRBD2
j_call: TRBJ2-5
v_call: TRBV2
clone_size: .
cdr3_aa: CASTSGGPRETQYF
cdr3_nt: TGTGCCAGCACTAGCGGGGGGCCCCGAGAGACCCAGTACTTC

d_call: TRBD1
j_call: TRBJ2-7
v_call: TRBV4-3
clone_size: .
cdr3_aa: CASSPTTGAVEQYF
cdr3_nt: TGCGCCAGCAGCCCCACCACAGGGGCGGTCGAGCAGTACTTC

d_call: .
j_call: TRBJ2-2
v_call: TRBV27
clone_size: .
cdr3_aa: CASSPGRGLNTGELFF
cdr3_nt: TGTGCCAGCAGTCCAGGACGGGGATTGAACACCGGGGAGCTGTTTTTT

d_call: TRBD2
j_call: TRBJ2-1
v_call: TRBV27
clone_size: .
cdr3_aa: CASSLSVSGRLYNEQFF
cdr3_nt: TGTGCCAGCAGTTTATCCGTTAGCGGGAGACTCTACAATGAGCAGTTCTTC

d_call: .
j_call: TRBJ1-3
v_call: TRBV5-1
clone_size: few
cdr3_aa: CASSLVAGAGNTIYF
cdr3_nt: TGCGCCAGCAGCTTGGTGGCAGGGGCTGGAAACACCATATATTTT